This passage covers 28 T cell receptor beta chains from one sample sequenced in a study of control samples from healthy donors and cancer patients. Profiled with immunoSEQ multiplex PCR; TCRdb holds only in-frame clones, not every one. Of 80,000 or so clones listed, around 95% are singletons. Sample: blood. The receptors come from a woman in her forties in good health.

The V and J genes are TRBV4-2 and TRBJ2-7; 9 bases are a match to TRBD1. The CDR3 totals 15 residues. With V trimmed by 4 bases and J by 3 bases, 7 bases remained unmatched. The germline CDR1 and CDR2 sequences are LGHNA and YNFKEQ. DNA for the CDR3: TGTGCCAGCAGCCGAGGGACAGGGAATCTCTACGAGCAGTACTTC. This gives the protein CASSRGTGNLYEQYF.

This clone was detected only once. The chain combines TRBV6-5 with TRBJ2-1; perhaps TRBD2 as D (5 bases). Germline CDR1 MNHEY, CDR2 SVGAGI. Trimming removed 0 bases at V and 9 bases at J, with 9 bases between. This CDR3 region has 13 residues. The CDR3 loop reads CASSYSGVREQFF. CDR3 DNA sequence: TGTGCCAGCAGTTACTCCGGGGTACGTGAGCAGTTCTTC.

The chain is built from TRBV30 and TRBJ1-3, with no clear D. Germline V gene lookup returns CDR1 GTSNPN and CDR2 SVGIG (reference sequence). V lost 0 bases, J lost 4 bases, and 13 bases lay in between. The CDR3 totals 15 residues. The CDR3 sequence: CAWSVAVSLGNTIYF. CDR3 bases: TGTGCCTGGAGTGTGGCCGTCTCCCTCGGAAACACCATATATTTT.

The rearrangement uses TRBV7-8 and TRBJ1-3; 7 nucleotides line up with TRBD1. This CDR3 is 12 amino acids long. V dropped 5 bases and J dropped 8; count of bases not matched to a gene: 3. Germline loops: CDR1 SGHVS, CDR2 FQNEAQ. CDR3 in amino acids: CASSPTGHTIYF. DNA of the CDR3: TGTGCCAGCAGCCCGACAGGGCACACCATATATTTT.

This clone was counted once. The chain couples TRBV6-5 to TRBJ2-2; 7 bases are shared with TRBD1. Germline trimming cut 9 bases from V and 3 bases from J; bases unmatched to any gene: 4. Germline assignment: CDR1 MNHEY and CDR2 SVGAGI. The CDR3 loop spans 13 amino acids. The CDR3 coding sequence is TGTGCCAGTTACAGGGGCGACACCGGGGAGCTGTTTTTT. Translation gives CASYRGDTGELFF.

The chain couples TRBV19 to TRBJ1-5, with TRBD1 matching 8 bases. The germline gives CDR1 LNHDA, CDR2 SQIVND (reference sequence). V shed 4 bases and J 0 bases; nucleotides not matched to a gene: 17. The CDR3 loop spans 20 amino acids. The CDR3 protein is CASSTPSGQDILYSNQPQHF. DNA of the CDR3: TGTGCCAGTAGTACGCCGTCGGGACAGGATATCCTTTATAGCAATCAGCCCCAGCATTTT. Supplemented by reference TRBV19 and TRBJ1-5, the full variable domain reads DGGITQSPKYLFRKEGQNVTLSCEQNLNHDAMYWYRQDPGQGLRLIYYSQIVNDFQKGDIAEGYSVSREKKESFPLTVTSAQKNPTAFYLCASSTPSGQDILYSNQPQHFGDGTRLSIL.

The chain joins TRBV11-2 to TRBJ2-1; 9 nucleotides line up with TRBD2. The germline gives CDR1 SGHAT, CDR2 FQNNGV. CDR3 length equals 14 residues. The trim removed 7 bases at V and 3 bases at J, leaving 4 bases unmatched. The CDR3 coding sequence is TGTGCCAGCACTGCGGGGGGGGACTACAATGAGCAGTTCTTC. Translating it yields CASTAGGDYNEQFF.

J is TRBJ1-1 and V is TRBV3-1 (or the pseudogene TRBV3-2); 7 bases match TRBD1. CDR3 length: 15 amino acids. Per the germline V gene, CDR1 is LGHDT and CDR2 is YNNKEL (reference sequence). The trim removed 4 bases at V and 5 bases at J, leaving 10 bases unmatched. The DNA for the CDR3 is TGTGCCAGCAGCCCGCAGGGGGGGGCTCAGACTGAAGCTTTCTTT. The encoded protein is CASSPQGGAQTEAFF.

Written as DNA, the CDR3 is TGTGCCAGCACCGGACGTAGGTCTTATAGCAATCAGCCCCAGCATTTT. Translation: CASTGRRSYSNQPQHF. The V gene is TRBV28, the J gene TRBJ1-5; no firm D call. From germline, CDR1 is MDHEN and CDR2 SYDVKM. The CDR3 covers 16 residues. The V end was cut by 7 bases, the J end by 0 bases, with 16 bases between.

The chain carries TRBV5-1 and TRBJ2-7, with D tentatively TRBD1 (6 bases). CDR1 SGHRS and CDR2 YFSETQ come from the germline V gene. Between the trimmed V and J ends, which lost 4 bases and 0 bases, there was a span of 11 bases. The CDR3 covers 14 residues. CDR3 sequence (DNA): TGCGCCAGCAGCCGAAGAGGGGGCTCCTACGAGCAGTACTTC. It codes for CASSRRGGSYEQYF.

The chain employs TRBV27 and TRBJ1-1, with a possible D match to TRBD1 (6 bases). Germline CDR1 is MNHEY and CDR2 is SMNVEV (reference sequence). Deletions cut 2 bases from V and 0 bases from J, with 10 bases between. The CDR3 runs 15 residues. DNA of the CDR3: TGTGCCAGCAGTTTACTGGCAGGGGTGAACACTGAAGCTTTCTTT. It codes for CASSLLAGVNTEAFF.

V gene TRBV7-9 combines with J gene TRBJ2-7; a possible D gene is TRBD2 (6 bases). CDR3 length equals 17 residues. With 5 bases removed from V and 3 bases from J, the gap between germline ends came to 23 bases. From germline, CDR1 is SEHNR and CDR2 FQNEAQ (reference sequence). CDR3 region: CASSRGTGTQMIYEQYF. CDR3 coding DNA: TGTGCCAGCAGCCGAGGAACCGGGACTCAAATGATCTACGAGCAGTACTTC.

The chain joins TRBV18 to TRBJ2-1; D unresolved. The CDR3 contains 13 residues. Trimming took 2 bases from V and 6 from J, leaving 8 bases between them. Germline loops: CDR1 KGHSH, CDR2 LQKENI. CDR3 sequence (DNA): TGTGCCAGCTCACCAGAACAGCCCAATGAGCAGTTCTTC. The encoded protein is CASSPEQPNEQFF.

This clone was recorded once. This sequence joins TRBV7-2 and TRBJ1-1, with a possible D match to TRBD1 (5 bases). With 5 bases removed from V and 7 bases from J, the gap between germline ends came to 14 bases. The CDR3 has 13 amino acids. Germline values: CDR1 SGHTA, CDR2 FQGNSA. CDR3 region: CASSPGRGVEAFF. For the CDR3, the DNA is TGTGCCAGCAGCCCGGGGAGGGGAGTTGAAGCTTTCTTT.

The DNA of the CDR3 is TGTGCCAGCAGCTTAGACAGGGGCAATTCACCCCTCCACTTT. Its translation: CASSLDRGNSPLHF. The chain is built from TRBV7-3 and TRBJ1-6, with 8 positions matching TRBD1. The CDR3 has 14 residues. CDR1 and CDR2 (germline): SGHTA, FQGTGA. The junction had 1 base not matched to a gene; V was cut back by 2 bases and J by 7 bases.

The J gene is TRBJ2-3, the V gene TRBV6-1; 9 bases align to TRBD2. Germline values: CDR1 MNHNS, CDR2 SASEGT. The CDR3 length is 15 residues. Losses at the gene ends were 6 bases for V and 3 bases for J; bases not matched to a gene: 7. CDR3 in amino acids: CASSRALAGTDTQYF. In nucleotides, the CDR3 is TGTGCCAGCAGCCGGGCGCTAGCGGGGACAGATACGCAGTATTTT.

V is TRBV4-3 and J is TRBJ2-7; D assignment may be TRBD1 or TRBD2 (5 bases each). The CDR3 consists of 17 residues. Germline V lookup: CDR1 LGHNA, CDR2 YSLEER. V gave up 4 bases and J gave up 0 bases, with 19 bases separating them. The CDR3 region has the DNA TGCGCCAGCAGCCCAAGTGCTTCCGGGACGCTCTCCTACGAGCAGTACTTC. Its translation is CASSPSASGTLSYEQYF.

The rearrangement uses TRBV4-2 and TRBJ2-7; D is perhaps TRBD1 (6 bases). Germline lookup yields CDR1 LGHNA and CDR2 YNFKEQ. V lost 6 bases and J lost 1, with 13 bases in between. The CDR3 runs 14 residues. As DNA, the CDR3 is TGTGCCAGCAGTCAGGAGGACAGTTCCTACGAGCAGTACTTC. Protein sequence: CASSQEDSSYEQYF.

The gene calls are TRBV18 and TRBJ2-7; 9 nucleotides agree with TRBD1. This CDR3 spans 14 amino acids. V was clipped by 3 bases and J by 2 bases; unmatched bases: 2. The germline V gene has CDR1 KGHSH and CDR2 LQKENI. The CDR3 nucleotides read TGTGCCAGCTCACCTGGGGACAGGGCCTACGAGCAGTACTTC. This sequence encodes CASSPGDRAYEQYF. Combining the CDR3 with reference TRBV18 and TRBJ2-7 gives the whole variable domain NAGVMQNPRHLVRRRGQEARLRCSPMKGHSHVYWYRQLPEEGLKFMVYLQKENIIDESGMPKERFSAEFPKEGPSILRIQQVVRGDSAAYFCASSPGDRAYEQYFGPGTRLTVT.

This rearrangement joins TRBV2 to TRBJ2-5; D possibly corresponds to TRBD1 (6 bases). The CDR3 spans 12 residues. From germline, CDR1 is SNHLY and CDR2 FYNNEI. The germline V and J ends were trimmed by 9 bases and 2 bases, with 10 bases remaining between them. The CDR3 sequence: CASRQEQETQYF. CDR3 bases: TGTGCCAGTCGACAGGAGCAAGAGACCCAGTACTTC.

The genes are TRBV6-2 or TRBV6-3 and TRBJ1-1, with D possibly TRBD1 on 6 matching bases. The CDR3 runs to 17 residues. Looked up from germline, CDR1 is MNHEY and CDR2 is SVGEGT. The V gene lost 5 bases and the J gene lost 0 bases, with 19 bases spanning the gap. CDR3 sequence: CASSTPGVRAMNTEAFF. CDR3 nucleotides: TGTGCCAGCAGTACACCAGGGGTAAGGGCAATGAACACTGAAGCTTTCTTT.

The chain employs TRBV1 and TRBJ2-4; the DNA was not used to check the table's D call, TRBD2. TRBV1 is a pseudogene locus. CDR3 size: 15 residues. The CDR3 loop is CTSSPRGREGPRQYF. CDR3 bases: TGCACCAGCAGCCCCCGAGGGCGGGAGGGCCCTCGTCAGTACTTC.

V is TRBV2 and J is TRBJ1-2; TRBD1 agrees at 10 bases. V was clipped by 5 bases and J by 5 bases; unmatched bases: 5. The CDR3 totals 14 residues. The germline CDR1 and CDR2 sequences are SNHLY and FYNNEI. This CDR3 reads CASSPGTGAYGYTF. DNA for the CDR3: TGTGCCAGCAGTCCCGGGACAGGGGCGTATGGCTACACCTTC.

The genes are TRBV19 and TRBJ1-5; TRBD1 agrees at 8 bases. After removal of 4 bases from V and 3 bases from J, the junction contained 8 bases not matched to a gene. In germline, CDR1 is LNHDA, CDR2 SQIVND (reference sequence). This CDR3 is built from 16 residues. The CDR3 DNA follows: TGTGCCAGTAGTACGTTAGGGACAGGTTACAATCAGCCCCAGCATTTT. Protein sequence: CASSTLGTGYNQPQHF.

The chain has TRBV18 and TRBJ2-5; D gene ambiguous. Trimming removed 3 bases at V and 0 bases at J, with 8 bases between. Per germline, CDR1 KGHSH and CDR2 LQKENI. There are 14 residues in the CDR3. The CDR3 nucleotides read TGTGCCAGCTCACCGGGTGCGTACCAAGAGACCCAGTACTTC. Translating it yields CASSPGAYQETQYF.

The chain is built from TRBV6-5 and TRBJ2-1; tentative D call: TRBD2 (6 bases). The V end was cut by 4 bases, the J end by 4 bases, with 14 bases between. The CDR3 is 15 amino acids. Germline-derived CDR1 and CDR2 are MNHEY and SVGAGI. As DNA, the CDR3 is TGTGCCAGCAGTTTTCAGGAGGGCTCGTACAATGAGCAGTTCTTC. Encoded protein: CASSFQEGSYNEQFF.

CDR3: CALSGLAGGGEQFF. Here the CDR3 DNA reads TGTGCCTTATCGGGACTAGCGGGAGGGGGTGAGCAGTTCTTC. V and J are TRBV30 and TRBJ2-1, with 16 bases fitting TRBD2. This CDR3 is 14 amino acids long. CDR1 is GTSNPN, CDR2 SVGIG, per germline (reference sequence). J gave up 9 bases and V 7 bases, and 6 bases lay outside the gene matches.

The genes are TRBV10-3 and TRBJ1-5, with TRBD1 matching over 8 bases. V gave up 6 bases and J gave up 0 bases; unmatched junction bases: 4. The CDR3 is 15 residues long. Germline assignment: CDR1 ENHRY and CDR2 SYGVKD. The CDR3 sequence is CAISPGTGSNQPQHF. As DNA, the CDR3 is TGTGCCATCAGCCCCGGGACAGGTAGCAATCAGCCCCAGCATTTT.